Following are 14 T cell receptor beta chains from one sample sequenced in a study of regulatory T cells in long-lasting Graves disease. TCR beta libraries were built with iRepertoire HTBI primers and Arm-PCR of CDR3 regions. TCRdb fed the multiplex PCR reads into MiXCR, producing one record per CDR3 protein. Among 350,000 to 400,000 distinct CDR3 sequences listed, 15% to 20% were seen once. Time point meaning: newly diagnosed GD, antithyroid drugs for less than 3 months. There was RNA extracted from PBMCs, and the TCR library was made from it. The same sample was also studied in work on T cells in Graves' hyperthyroidism and ophthalmopathy.

Source: peripheral blood mononuclear cells (PBMCs), taken at new diagnosis, from a patient treated with antithyroid drugs. Receptor source: a woman younger than 30 with Graves disease.

This clonotype has at least ten counts. The J gene is TRBJ2-1, the V gene TRBV30, with TRBD2 as a possible D gene (6 bases). This CDR3 has 13 residues. Trimming pared 4 bases from V and 2 bases from J, leaving 9 bases between. Germline CDR1 reads GTSNPN; CDR2 reads SVGIG (reference sequence). The CDR3, as DNA: TGTGCCTGGACGCGGGACCCCTACAATGAGCAGTTCTTC. Protein: CAWTRDPYNEQFF.

The chain carries TRBV9 and TRBJ2-1, with D possibly being TRBD1 or TRBD2 (6 bases each). The J call may be incorrect, as the DNA end agrees better with TRBJ2-5. Per the germline V gene, CDR1 is SGDLS and CDR2 is YYNGEE. The CDR3 sequence is 15 residues long. As DNA, the CDR3 is TGTGCCAGCAGCGTAGTCGGTGGGGGGCGAGAGACCCAGTACTTC. It translates to CASSVVGGGRETQYF.

This clonotype has a handful of counts. The chain is built from TRBV7-2 and TRBJ1-6; D is possibly TRBD1 (6 bases). CDR1 SGHTA and CDR2 FQGNSA come from the germline V gene. V lost 1 base to trimming and J lost 6 bases, with 13 bases between them. The CDR3 is made up of 16 amino acids. CDR3 protein: CASSLGTGRGNSPLHF. CDR3 DNA: TGTGCCAGCAGCTTAGGGACGGGCAGGGGTAATTCACCCCTCCACTTT.

V is TRBV20-1 and J is TRBJ1-3; TRBD1 matches 7 bases. There are 15 residues in the CDR3. CDR1 is DFQATT, CDR2 SNEGSKA, per germline (reference sequence). J lost 2 bases, V lost 1 base, and 5 bases had no gene match. The CDR3 loop reads CSARGDRLTGNTIYF. CDR3 DNA sequence: TGCAGTGCTAGAGGGGACAGATTAACTGGAAACACCATATATTTT.

This clonotype was detected many times. The chain combines TRBV12-3 or TRBV12-4 with TRBJ2-3; a weak D match, TRBD1 (7 bases). Trimming removed 5 bases at V and 10 bases at J, with 19 bases between. CDR3 length equals 14 residues. The CDR3 protein is CASSGTGTVEAQYF. CDR3 coding DNA: TGTGCCAGCAGTGGGACTGGGACAGTTGAAGCGCAGTATTTT.

This clonotype has a count of ten or more. V usage is TRBV6-4 and J usage is TRBJ2-3; D possibly corresponds to TRBD2 (5 bases). The CDR3 is made up of 14 amino acids. V was trimmed by 4 bases and J by 4 bases, leaving 12 bases between them. Germline V gene data show CDR1 as MRHNA and CDR2 as SNTAGT. The CDR3 protein is CASSAEPEADTQYF. The DNA of the CDR3 is TGTGCCAGCAGTGCCGAACCGGAGGCAGATACGCAGTATTTT.

For this clonotype: No conserved phenylalanine or tryptophan is present at the end of the CDR3, so a read error is the likely explanation. The chain combines TRBV24-1 with TRBJ2-7; D is perhaps TRBD1 or TRBD2 (6 bases each). The CDR3 runs 11 residues. Looked up from germline, CDR1 is KGHDR and CDR2 is SFDVKD. Trimming took off 6 bases at V and 6 bases at J, with 8 bases between the two ends. The CDR3 region is CATSKGGEQYS. As DNA, the CDR3 is TGTGCCACCAGTAAGGGGGGCGAGCAGTACTCC.

Points on this clonotype: A single base separates this from a much larger clone, so it may be a read error. The CDR3 carries no conserved terminal phenylalanine or tryptophan, so it likely arises from a read error. The V call is TRBV7-9, the J call TRBJ1-1; 8 nucleotides agree with TRBD1. V was clipped by 3 bases and J by 1 base; unmatched bases: 7. The CDR3 loop spans 16 amino acids. Germline V gene sequence: CDR1 SEHNR, CDR2 FQNEAQ (reference sequence). CDR3 protein: CASSFTGGVANTEAFL. The CDR3 DNA reads as TGTGCCAGCAGCTTCACAGGGGGTGTCGCGAACACTGAAGCTTTCCTT.

The chain is built from TRBV14 and TRBJ2-1; D might be TRBD1 (6 bases). Per the germline V gene, CDR1 is SGHDN and CDR2 is FVKESK. V was pared by 0 bases and J by 4 bases, with 16 bases between. The CDR3 has 17 amino acids. The CDR3 sequence is CASSQDITRGWYNEQFF. In DNA, the CDR3 is TGTGCCAGCAGCCAAGATATTACCAGGGGCTGGTACAATGAGCAGTTCTTC.

This clonotype was seen a handful of times. This chain uses TRBV12-3 or TRBV12-4 with TRBJ1-2; D gene ambiguous. The CDR3 is made up of 15 amino acids. V was trimmed by 6 bases and J by 6 bases, leaving 20 bases between them. The CDR3 is CASRIPGWMNNGYTF. CDR3 coding DNA: TGTGCCAGCAGGATACCGGGGTGGATGAATAATGGCTACACCTTC.

This clonotype was observed a handful of times. This chain uses TRBV7-2 with TRBJ1-1; unclear D gene. Trimming removed 2 bases from V and 0 bases from J, with 13 bases in between. The CDR3 is 16 residues long. Looked up from germline, CDR1 is SGHTA and CDR2 is FQGNSA. The CDR3, as DNA: TGTGCCAGCAGCTTACGGAACGCCTTCATGAACACTGAAGCTTTCTTT. Its translation: CASSLRNAFMNTEAFF.

This clonotype came up many times. V and J are TRBV2 and TRBJ2-5; 8 positions match TRBD1. This CDR3 comprises 14 residues. The V gene end was trimmed by 2 bases and the J gene end by 4 bases; junction bases not matched to a gene: 3. Germline CDR1 and CDR2: SNHLY and FYNNEI. CDR3 coding DNA: TGTGCCAGCAGTGAACCCAGGGGGCTAGAGACCCAGTACTTC. It yields the protein CASSEPRGLETQYF.

In this sample, this clonotype turned up many times. CDR3 region: CASSLRWRGGPDTQYF. CDR3 DNA: TGTGCCAGCAGCTTACGTTGGCGGGGGGGCCCCGATACGCAGTATTTT. The chain uses TRBV7-8 and TRBJ2-3; 9 nucleotides align to TRBD2. There are 16 residues in the CDR3. Trimming cost V 2 bases and J 6 bases; bases outside gene matches: 9. Germline V gene sequence: CDR1 SGHVS, CDR2 FQNEAQ.

This clonotype was seen a few times. This chain uses TRBV24-1 with TRBJ2-3, with 10 bases identical to TRBD2. CDR3 size: 17 residues. From germline, CDR1 is KGHDR and CDR2 SFDVKD. The V gene end was trimmed by 4 bases and the J gene end by 3 bases; junction bases not matched to a gene: 9. The CDR3, as DNA: TGTGCCACCAGTGACCCCGACTTAGCGGGAGGTACAGATACGCAGTATTTT. Its translation: CATSDPDLAGGTDTQYF.